This T cell receptor (beta chain) was captured in a study of technical replicates of blood from a few donors. Libraries were prepared by immunoSEQ multiplex PCR; TCRdb keeps only in-frame clonotypes and omits some of them. The sample lists tens of thousands of clones, nearly 95% occurring once. CDR3 length equals 14 residues. Germline assignment: CDR1 SGHAT and CDR2 FQNNGV. V shed 2 bases, J shed 4 bases, and the junction held 4 bases outside the gene matches. The receptor comes from a human donor in good health. Some clones in this sample may be carry-over from other donors' samples. What was sequenced was PBMCs. The chain has TRBV11-2 and TRBJ1-1; 7 bases match TRBD1. The CDR3, as DNA: TGTGCCAGCAGCTTAAACAGGGGAATCACTGAAGCTTTCTTT. Residues: CASSLNRGITEAFF.